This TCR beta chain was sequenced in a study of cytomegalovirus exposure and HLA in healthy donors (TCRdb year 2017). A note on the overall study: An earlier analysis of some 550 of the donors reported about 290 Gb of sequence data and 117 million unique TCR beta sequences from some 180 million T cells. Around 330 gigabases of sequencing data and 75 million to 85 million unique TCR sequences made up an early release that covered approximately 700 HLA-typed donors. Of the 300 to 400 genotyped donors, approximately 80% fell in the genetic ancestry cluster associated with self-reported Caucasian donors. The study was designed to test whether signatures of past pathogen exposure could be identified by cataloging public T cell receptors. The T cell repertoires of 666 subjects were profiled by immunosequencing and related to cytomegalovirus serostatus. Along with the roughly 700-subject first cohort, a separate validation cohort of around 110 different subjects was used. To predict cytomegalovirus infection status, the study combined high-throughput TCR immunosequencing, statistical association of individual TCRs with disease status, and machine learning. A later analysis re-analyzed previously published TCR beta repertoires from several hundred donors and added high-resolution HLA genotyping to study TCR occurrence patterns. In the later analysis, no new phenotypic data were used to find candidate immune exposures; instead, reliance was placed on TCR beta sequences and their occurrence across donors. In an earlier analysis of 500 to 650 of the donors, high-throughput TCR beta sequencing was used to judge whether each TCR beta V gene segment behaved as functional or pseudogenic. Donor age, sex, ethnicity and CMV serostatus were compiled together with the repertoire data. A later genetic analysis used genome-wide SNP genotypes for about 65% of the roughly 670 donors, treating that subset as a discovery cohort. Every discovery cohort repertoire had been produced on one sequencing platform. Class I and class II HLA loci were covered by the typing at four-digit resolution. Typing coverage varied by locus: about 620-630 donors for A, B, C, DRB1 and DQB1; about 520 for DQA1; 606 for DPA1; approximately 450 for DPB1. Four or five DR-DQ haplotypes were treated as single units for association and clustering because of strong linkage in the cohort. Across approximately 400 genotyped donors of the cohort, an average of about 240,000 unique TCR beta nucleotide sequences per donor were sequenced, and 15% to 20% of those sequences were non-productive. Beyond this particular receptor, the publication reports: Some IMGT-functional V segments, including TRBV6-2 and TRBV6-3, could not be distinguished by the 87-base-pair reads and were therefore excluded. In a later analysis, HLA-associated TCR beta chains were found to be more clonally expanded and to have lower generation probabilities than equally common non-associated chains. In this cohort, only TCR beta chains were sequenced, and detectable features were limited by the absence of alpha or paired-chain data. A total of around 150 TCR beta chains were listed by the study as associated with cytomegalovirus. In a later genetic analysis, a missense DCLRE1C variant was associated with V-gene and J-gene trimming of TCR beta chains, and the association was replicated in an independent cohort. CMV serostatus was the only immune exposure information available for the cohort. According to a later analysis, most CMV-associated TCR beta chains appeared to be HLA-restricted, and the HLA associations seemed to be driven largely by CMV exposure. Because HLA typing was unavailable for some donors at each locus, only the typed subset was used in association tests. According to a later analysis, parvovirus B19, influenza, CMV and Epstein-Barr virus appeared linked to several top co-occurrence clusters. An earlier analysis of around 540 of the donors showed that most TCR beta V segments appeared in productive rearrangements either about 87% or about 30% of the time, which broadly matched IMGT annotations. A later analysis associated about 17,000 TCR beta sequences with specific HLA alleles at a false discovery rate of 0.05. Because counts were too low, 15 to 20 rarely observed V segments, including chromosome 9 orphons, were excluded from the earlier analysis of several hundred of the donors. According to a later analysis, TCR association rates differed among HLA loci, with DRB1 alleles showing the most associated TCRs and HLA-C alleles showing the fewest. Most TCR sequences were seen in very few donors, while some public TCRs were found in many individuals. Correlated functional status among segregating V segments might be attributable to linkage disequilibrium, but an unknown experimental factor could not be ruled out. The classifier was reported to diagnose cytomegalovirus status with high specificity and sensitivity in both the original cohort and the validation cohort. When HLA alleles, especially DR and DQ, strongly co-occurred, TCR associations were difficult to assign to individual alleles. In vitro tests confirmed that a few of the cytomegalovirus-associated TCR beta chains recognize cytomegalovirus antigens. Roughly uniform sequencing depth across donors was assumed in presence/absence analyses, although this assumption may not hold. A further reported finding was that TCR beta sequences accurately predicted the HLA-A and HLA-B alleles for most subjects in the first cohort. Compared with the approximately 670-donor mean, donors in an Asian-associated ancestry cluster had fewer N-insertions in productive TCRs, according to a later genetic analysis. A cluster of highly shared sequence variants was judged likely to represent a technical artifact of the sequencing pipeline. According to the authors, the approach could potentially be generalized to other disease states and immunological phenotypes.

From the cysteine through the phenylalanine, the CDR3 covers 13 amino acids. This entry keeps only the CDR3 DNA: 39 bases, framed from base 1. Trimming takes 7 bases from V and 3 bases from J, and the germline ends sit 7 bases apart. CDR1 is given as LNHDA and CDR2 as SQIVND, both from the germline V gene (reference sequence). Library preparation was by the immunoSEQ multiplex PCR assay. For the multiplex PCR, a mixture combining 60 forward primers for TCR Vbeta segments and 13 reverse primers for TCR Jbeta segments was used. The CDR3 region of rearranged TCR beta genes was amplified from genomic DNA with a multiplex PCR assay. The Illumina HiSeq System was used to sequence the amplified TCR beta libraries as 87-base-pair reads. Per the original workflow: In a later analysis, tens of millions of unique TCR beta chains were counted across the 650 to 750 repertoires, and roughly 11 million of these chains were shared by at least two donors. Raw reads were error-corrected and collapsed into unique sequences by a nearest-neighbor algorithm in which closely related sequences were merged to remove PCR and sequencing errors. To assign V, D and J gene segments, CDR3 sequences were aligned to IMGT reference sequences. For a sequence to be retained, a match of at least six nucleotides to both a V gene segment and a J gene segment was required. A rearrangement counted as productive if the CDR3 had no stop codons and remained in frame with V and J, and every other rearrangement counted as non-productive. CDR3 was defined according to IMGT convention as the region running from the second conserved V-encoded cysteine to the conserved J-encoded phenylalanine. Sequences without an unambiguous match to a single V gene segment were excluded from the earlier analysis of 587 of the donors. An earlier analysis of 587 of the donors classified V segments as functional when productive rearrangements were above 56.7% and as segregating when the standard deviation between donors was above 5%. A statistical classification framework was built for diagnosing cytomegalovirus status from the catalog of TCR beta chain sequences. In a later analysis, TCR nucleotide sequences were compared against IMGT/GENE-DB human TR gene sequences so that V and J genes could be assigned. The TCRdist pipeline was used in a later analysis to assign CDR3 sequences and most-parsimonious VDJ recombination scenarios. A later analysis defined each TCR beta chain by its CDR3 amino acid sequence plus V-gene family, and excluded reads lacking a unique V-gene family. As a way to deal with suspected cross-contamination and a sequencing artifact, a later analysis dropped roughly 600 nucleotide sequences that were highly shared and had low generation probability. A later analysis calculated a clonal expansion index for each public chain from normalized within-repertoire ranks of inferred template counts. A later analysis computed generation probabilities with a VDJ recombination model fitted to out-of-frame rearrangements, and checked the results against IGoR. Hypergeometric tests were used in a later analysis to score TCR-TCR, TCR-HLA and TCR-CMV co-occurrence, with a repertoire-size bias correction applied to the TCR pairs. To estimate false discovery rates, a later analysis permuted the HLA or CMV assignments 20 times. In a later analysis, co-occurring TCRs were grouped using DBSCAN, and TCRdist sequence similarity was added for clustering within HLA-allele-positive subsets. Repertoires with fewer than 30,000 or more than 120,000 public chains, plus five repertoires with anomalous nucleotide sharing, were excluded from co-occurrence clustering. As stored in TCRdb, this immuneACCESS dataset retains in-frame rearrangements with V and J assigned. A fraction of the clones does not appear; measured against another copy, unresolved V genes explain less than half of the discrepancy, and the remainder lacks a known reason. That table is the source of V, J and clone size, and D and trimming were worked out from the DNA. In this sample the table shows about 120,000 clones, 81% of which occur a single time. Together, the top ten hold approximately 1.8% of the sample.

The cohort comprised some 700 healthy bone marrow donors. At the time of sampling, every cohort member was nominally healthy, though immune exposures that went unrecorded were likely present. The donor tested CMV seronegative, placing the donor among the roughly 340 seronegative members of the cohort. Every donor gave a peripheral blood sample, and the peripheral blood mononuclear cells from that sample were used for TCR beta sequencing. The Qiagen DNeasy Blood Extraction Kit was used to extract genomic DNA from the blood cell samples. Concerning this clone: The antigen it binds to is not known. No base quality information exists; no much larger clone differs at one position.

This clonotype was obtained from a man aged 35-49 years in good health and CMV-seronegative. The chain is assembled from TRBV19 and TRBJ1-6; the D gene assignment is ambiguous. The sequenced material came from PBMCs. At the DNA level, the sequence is TGTGCCAGTACCAGCGACTATAATTCACCCCTCCACTTT. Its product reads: CASTSDYNSPLHF.